The sequence of this TCR beta chain was determined in a study of radiotherapy plus CTLA-4 blockade in lung cancer. Study-wide findings and caveats: TCR clones of tumor origin grew in blood after radiotherapy plus ipilimumab. Per reports, early blood T cell clone dynamics, plus interferon-beta, forecast response most strongly.

A remark on this clone: The antigen is undetermined.

The CDR3 has 14 residues. CDR1 and CDR2 from the germline V gene are MNHEY and SMNVEV (reference sequence). V was cut by 3 bases and J by 6 bases, with 13 bases left in between. Produced via immunoSEQ multiplex PCR; TCRdb's table is partial and in-frame only. This table holds about 80,000 clones, 70% to 90% found once. The sample in question was peripheral blood, obtained from a patient treated with radiotherapy plus ipilimumab. This sequence was found in a human donor with non-small cell lung cancer who had stable disease on radiotherapy plus ipilimumab. The chain uses TRBV27 and TRBJ2-3, with a tentative D call TRBD2 (6 bases). The CDR3 nucleotides are TGTGCCAGCAGTTTTGTGGTAGCGGCGGATACGCAGTATTTT. Translated: CASSFVVAADTQYF.